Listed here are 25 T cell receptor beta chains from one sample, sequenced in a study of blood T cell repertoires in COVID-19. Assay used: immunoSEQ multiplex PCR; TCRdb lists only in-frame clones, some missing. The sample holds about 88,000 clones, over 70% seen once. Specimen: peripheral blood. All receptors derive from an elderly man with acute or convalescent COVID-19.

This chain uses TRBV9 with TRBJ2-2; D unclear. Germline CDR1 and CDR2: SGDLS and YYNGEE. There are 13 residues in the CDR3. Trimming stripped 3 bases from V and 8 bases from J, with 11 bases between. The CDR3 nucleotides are TGTGCCAGCAGCGAGAGTGATCGGGGGGAGCTGTTTTTT. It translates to CASSESDRGELFF.

DNA of the CDR3: TGCGCCAGCAGCTTGGAAGGACGGACAGGGGACTATGGCTACACCTTC. Its protein product is CASSLEGRTGDYGYTF. The rearrangement joins TRBV5-1 to TRBJ1-2; 9 positions match TRBD1. The V gene's germline CDR1 is SGHRS and CDR2 YFSETQ. This CDR3 region has 16 residues. V lost 0 bases, J lost 3 bases, and 6 bases stayed unmatched.

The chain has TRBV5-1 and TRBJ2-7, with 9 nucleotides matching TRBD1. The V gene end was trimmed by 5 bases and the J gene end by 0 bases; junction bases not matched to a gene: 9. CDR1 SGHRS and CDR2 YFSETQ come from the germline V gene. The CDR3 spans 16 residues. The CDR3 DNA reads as TGCGCCAGCAGTTTAACCGGGACAGGGCTCTCCTACGAGCAGTACTTC. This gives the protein CASSLTGTGLSYEQYF.

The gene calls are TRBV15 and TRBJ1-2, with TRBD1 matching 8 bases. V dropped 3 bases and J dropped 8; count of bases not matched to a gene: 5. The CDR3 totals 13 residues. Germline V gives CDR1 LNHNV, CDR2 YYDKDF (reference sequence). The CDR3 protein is CATSSDDRGGYTF. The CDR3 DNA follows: TGTGCCACCAGCAGCGACGACAGGGGAGGCTACACCTTC.

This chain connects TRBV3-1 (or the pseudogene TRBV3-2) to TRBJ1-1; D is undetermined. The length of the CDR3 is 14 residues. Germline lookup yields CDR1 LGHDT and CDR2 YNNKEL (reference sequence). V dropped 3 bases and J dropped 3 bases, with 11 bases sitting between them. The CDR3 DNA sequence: TGTGCCAGCAGCCAGATCTTAACGGACACTGAAGCTTTCTTT. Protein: CASSQILTDTEAFF.

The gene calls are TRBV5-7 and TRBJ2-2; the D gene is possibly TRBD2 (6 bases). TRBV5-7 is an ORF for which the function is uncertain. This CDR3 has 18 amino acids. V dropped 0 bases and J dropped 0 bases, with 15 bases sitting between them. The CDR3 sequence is CASSLAGAWGSNTGELFF. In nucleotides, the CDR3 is TGTGCCAGCAGCTTGGCGGGAGCGTGGGGCTCGAACACCGGGGAGCTGTTTTTT.

CDR3 coding DNA: TGTGCCAGCAGACCGGACAGGGGGCTGGGATGGGTTAATTCACCCCTCCACTTT. Translating it yields CASRPDRGLGWVNSPLHF. This chain joins TRBV21-1 and TRBJ1-6; the D call in the table, TRBD1, was not verified against the DNA. TRBV21-1 counts as a pseudogene. The CDR3 is 18 residues long.

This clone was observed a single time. DNA of the CDR3: TGTGCCAGCAGCCAAGGAGGGGGCGGCTACAATGAGCAGTTCTTC. Its protein is CASSQGGGGYNEQFF. V and J are TRBV7-2 and TRBJ2-1; the D gene is possibly TRBD1 (7 bases). Germline-derived CDR1 and CDR2 are SGHTA and FQGNSA. The CDR3 loop spans 15 amino acids. V gave up 5 bases and J gave up 3 bases, with 14 bases separating them.

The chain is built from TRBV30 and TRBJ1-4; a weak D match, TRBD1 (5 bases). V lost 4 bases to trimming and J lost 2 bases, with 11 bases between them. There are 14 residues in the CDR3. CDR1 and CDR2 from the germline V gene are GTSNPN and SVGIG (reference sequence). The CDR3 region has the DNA TGTGCCTGGAATAAAGGGGTCACTAATGAAAAACTGTTTTTT. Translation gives CAWNKGVTNEKLFF.

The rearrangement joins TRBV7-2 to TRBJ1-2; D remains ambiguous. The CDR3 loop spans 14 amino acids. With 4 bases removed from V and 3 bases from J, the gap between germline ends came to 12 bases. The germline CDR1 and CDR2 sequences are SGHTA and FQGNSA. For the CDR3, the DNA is TGTGCCAGCAGCTCGACGGGATTGGACTATGGCTACACCTTC. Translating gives CASSSTGLDYGYTF.

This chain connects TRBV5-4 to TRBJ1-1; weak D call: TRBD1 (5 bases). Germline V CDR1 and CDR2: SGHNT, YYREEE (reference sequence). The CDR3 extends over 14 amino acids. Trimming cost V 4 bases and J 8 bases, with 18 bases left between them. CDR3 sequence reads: CASSPKAGDQEAFF. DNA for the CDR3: TGTGCCAGCAGCCCCAAGGCGGGGGACCAGGAAGCTTTCTTT.

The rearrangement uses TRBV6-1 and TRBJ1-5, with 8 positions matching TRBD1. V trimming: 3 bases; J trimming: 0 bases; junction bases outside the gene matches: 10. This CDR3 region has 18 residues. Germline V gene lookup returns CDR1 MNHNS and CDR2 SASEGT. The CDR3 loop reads CASSDGRQGPFSNQPQHF. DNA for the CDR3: TGTGCCAGCAGTGATGGGAGACAGGGGCCTTTTAGCAATCAGCCCCAGCATTTT.

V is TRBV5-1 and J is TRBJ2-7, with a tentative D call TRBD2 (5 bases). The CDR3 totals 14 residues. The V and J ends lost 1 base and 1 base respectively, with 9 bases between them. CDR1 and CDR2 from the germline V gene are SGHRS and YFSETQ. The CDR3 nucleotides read TGCGCCAGCAGCTTGACAGAGGGATCCTACGAGCAGTACTTC. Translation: CASSLTEGSYEQYF. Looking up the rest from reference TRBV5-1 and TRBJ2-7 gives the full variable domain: KAGVTQTPRYLIKTRGQQVTLSCSPISGHRSVSWYQQTPGQGLQFLFEYFSETQRNKGNFPGRFSGRQFSNSRSEMNVSTLELGDSALYLCASSLTEGSYEQYFGPGTRLTVT.

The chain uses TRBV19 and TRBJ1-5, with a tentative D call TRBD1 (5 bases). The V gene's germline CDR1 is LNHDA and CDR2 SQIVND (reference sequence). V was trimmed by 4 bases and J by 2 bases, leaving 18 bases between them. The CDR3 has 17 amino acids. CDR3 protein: CASSTLWSGKGNQPQHF. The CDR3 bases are TGTGCCAGTAGTACCCTATGGTCAGGGAAGGGCAATCAGCCCCAGCATTTT.

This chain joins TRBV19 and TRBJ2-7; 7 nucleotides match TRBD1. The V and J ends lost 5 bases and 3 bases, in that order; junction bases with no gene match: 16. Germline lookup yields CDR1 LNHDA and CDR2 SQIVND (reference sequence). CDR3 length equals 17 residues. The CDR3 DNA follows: TGTGCCAGTAGTCGAACTCTAGCTACAGGGGCCGTCTACGAGCAGTACTTC. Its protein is CASSRTLATGAVYEQYF.

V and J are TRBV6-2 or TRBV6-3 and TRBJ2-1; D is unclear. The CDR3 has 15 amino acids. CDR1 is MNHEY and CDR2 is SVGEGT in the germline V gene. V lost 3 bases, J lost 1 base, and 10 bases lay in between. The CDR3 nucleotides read TGTGCCAGCAGTTATAGACTTCGATCCTACAATGAGCAGTTCTTC. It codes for CASSYRLRSYNEQFF.

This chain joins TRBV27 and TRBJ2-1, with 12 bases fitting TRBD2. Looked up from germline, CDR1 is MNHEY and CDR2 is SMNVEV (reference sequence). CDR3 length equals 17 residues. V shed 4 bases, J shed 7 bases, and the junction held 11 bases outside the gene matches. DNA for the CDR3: TGTGCCAGCAGTTACCTAGCGGGAGGGCTTACTAGGAATGAGCAGTTCTTC. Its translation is CASSYLAGGLTRNEQFF.

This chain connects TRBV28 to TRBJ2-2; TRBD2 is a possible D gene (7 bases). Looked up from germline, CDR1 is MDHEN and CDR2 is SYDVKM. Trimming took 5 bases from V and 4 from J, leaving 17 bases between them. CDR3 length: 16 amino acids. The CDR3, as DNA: TGTGCCAGCAGTCCCCGTGGGGGGGCGCCCACCGGGGAGCTGTTTTTT. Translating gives CASSPRGGAPTGELFF.

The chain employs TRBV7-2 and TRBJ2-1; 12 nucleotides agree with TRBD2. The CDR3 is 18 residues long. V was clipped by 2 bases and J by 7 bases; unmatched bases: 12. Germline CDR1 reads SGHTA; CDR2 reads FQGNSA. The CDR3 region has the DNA TGTGCCAGCAGCTTACTCTCCGGGACTAGCGGGCGAGGTAATGAGCAGTTCTTC. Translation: CASSLLSGTSGRGNEQFF.

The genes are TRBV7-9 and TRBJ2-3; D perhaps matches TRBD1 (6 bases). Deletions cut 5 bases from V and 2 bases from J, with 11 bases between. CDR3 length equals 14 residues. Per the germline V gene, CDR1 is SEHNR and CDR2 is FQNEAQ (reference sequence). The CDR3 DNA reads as TGTGCCAGCAGCCGGGACACATCCACAGATACGCAGTATTTT. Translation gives CASSRDTSTDTQYF. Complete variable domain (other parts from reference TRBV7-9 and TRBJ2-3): DTGVSQNPRHKITKRGQNVTFRCDPISEHNRLYWYRQTLGQGPEFLTYFQNEAQLEKSRLLSDRFSAERPKGSFSTLEIQRTEQGDSAMYLCASSRDTSTDTQYFGPGTRLTVL.

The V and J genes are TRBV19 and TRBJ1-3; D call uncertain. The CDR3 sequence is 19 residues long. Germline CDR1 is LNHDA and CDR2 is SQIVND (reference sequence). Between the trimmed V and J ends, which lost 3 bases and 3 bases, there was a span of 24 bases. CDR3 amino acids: CASSIQHSRTVGVGNTIYF. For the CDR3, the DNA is TGTGCCAGTAGTATCCAACATTCCAGGACGGTGGGAGTTGGAAACACCATATATTTT.

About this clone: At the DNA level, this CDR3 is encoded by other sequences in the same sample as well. Here the CDR3 reads CASSSDRGGEKLFF. The CDR3 DNA sequence: TGTGCCAGCAGTTCCGACAGGGGTGGTGAAAAACTGTTTTTT. The gene calls are TRBV7-9 and TRBJ1-4; TRBD1 agrees at 8 bases. Germline V gene sequence: CDR1 SEHNR, CDR2 FQNEAQ (reference sequence). CDR3 size: 14 residues. With V trimmed by 6 bases and J by 7 bases, 7 bases remained unmatched.

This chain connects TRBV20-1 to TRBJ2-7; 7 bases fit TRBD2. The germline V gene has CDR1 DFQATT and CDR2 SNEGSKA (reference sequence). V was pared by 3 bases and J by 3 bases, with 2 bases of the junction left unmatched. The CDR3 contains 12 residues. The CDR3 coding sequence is TGCAGTGCTAGTCGGGGGGACTACGAGCAGTACTTC. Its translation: CSASRGDYEQYF.

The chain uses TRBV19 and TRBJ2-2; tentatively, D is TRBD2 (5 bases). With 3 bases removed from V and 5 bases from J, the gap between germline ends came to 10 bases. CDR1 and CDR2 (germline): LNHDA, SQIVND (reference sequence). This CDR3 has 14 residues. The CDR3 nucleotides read TGTGCCAGTAGTATGGGAAGGACTACCGGGGAGCTGTTTTTT. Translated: CASSMGRTTGELFF.

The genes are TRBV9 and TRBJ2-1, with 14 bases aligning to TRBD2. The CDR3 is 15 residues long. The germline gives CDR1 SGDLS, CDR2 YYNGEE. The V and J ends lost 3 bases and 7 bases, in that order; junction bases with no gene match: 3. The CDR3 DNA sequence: TGTGCCAGCAGCGGGGGGACTAGCGGGAGTAATGAGCAGTTCTTC. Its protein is CASSGGTSGSNEQFF.